This T cell receptor (beta chain) was recovered during a study of blood T cell repertoires in COVID-19. This clone came up many times. Some clones are missing from TCRdb's copy, which holds only in-frame ones; the method was immunoSEQ multiplex PCR. The sample has about 120,000 clones, 75% to 90% seen once. The CDR3 runs 15 residues. Trimming took off 3 bases at V and 0 bases at J, with 9 bases between the two ends. Germline V lookup: CDR1 MRHNA, CDR2 SNTAGT. The sequenced sample was peripheral blood. This clonotype was sampled from a man aged 30 to 45 with acute or convalescent COVID-19. The chain recombines TRBV6-4 with TRBJ2-1, with D perhaps matching TRBD1 (6 bases). CDR3 sequence reads: CASSEGAGSYNEQFF. Written as DNA, the CDR3 is TGTGCCAGCAGTGAGGGGGCGGGCTCCTACAATGAGCAGTTCTTC.